This TCR beta chain originates from a study of molecular identifiers for immune sequencing clone quantification. TCRdb reprocessed the PCR reads via MiXCR and lists one record per CDR3 protein. Among about 630,000 distinct CDR3 sequences, about 25% were seen once, and the ten largest hold 0.78%. CDR3 length: 13 residues. Germline CDR1 and CDR2: DFQATT and SNEGSKA (reference sequence). Of note for this clonotype: Being one base from a much bigger clone, this may be a read error.

The genes are TRBV20-1 and TRBJ2-7; D might be TRBD1 (5 bases). The receptor was isolated from a human donor in good health. Some libraries in this study had Jurkat cell RNA spiked in. Sequencing input: naive CD8+ T cells from blood, with Jurkat cell RNA spiked in. Sample subset: FACS-sorted CD8+CD4-CCR7+CD45RA+ naive T cells. CDR3 coding DNA: TGCAGTGCTAGGGGGCTCCTATCCTACGAGCAGTGCTTC. Translating it yields CSARGLLSYEQCF.